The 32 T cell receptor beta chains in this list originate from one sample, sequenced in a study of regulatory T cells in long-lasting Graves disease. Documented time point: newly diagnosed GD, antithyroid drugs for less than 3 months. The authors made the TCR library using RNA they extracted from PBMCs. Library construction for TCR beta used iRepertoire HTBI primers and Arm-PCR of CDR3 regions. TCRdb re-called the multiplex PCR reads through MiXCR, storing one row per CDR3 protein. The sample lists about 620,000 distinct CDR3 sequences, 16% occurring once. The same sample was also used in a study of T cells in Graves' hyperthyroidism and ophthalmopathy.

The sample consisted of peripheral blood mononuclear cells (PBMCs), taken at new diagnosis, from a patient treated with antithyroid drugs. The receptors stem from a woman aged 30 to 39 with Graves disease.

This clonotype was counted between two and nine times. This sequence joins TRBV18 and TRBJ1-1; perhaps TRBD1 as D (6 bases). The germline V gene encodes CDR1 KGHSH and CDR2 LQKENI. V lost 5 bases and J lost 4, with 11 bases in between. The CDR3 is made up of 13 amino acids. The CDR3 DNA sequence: TGTGCCAGCTCAGGGGGCGGAGGCACTGAAGCTTTCTTT. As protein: CASSGGGGTEAFF.

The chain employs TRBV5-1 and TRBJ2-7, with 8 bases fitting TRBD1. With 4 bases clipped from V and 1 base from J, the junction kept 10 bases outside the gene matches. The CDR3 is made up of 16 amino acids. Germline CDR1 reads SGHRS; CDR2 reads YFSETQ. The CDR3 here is CASSQGQGMRSYEQYF. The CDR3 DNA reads TGCGCCAGCAGCCAAGGACAGGGTATGAGATCCTACGAGCAGTACTTC.

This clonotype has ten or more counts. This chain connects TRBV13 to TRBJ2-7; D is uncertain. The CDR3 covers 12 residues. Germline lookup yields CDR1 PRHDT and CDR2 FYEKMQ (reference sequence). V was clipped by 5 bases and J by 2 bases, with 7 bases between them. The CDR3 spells CASSPSPYEQYF. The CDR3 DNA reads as TGTGCCAGCAGCCCCTCACCCTACGAGCAGTACTTC.

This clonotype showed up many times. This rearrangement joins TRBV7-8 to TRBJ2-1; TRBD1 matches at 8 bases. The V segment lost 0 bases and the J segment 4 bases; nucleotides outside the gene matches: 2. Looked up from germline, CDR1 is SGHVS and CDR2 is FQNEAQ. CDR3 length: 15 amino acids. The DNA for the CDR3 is TGTGCCAGCAGCTTAGCCGGACAGGGATACAATGAGCAGTTCTTC. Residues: CASSLAGQGYNEQFF.

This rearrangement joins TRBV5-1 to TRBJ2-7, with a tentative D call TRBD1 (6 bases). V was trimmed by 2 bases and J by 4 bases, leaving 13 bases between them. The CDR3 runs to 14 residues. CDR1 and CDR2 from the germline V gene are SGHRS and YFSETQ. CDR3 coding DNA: TGCGCCAGCAGCTTAGGTCAGGGGCGTTACGAGCAGTACTTC. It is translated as CASSLGQGRYEQYF.

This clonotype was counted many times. CDR3 sequence reads: CASSVAWSTEAFF. The CDR3 coding sequence is TGTGCCAGCAGCGTAGCTTGGAGCACTGAAGCTTTCTTT. The rearrangement links TRBV9 to TRBJ1-1; D is undetermined. The CDR3 extends over 13 amino acids. Germline V lookup: CDR1 SGDLS, CDR2 YYNGEE. V was cut by 0 bases and J by 4 bases, with 7 bases left in between.

The CDR3 region is CASSLRLAGGSEQFF. Here the CDR3 DNA reads TGCGCCAGCAGCTTGCGACTAGCGGGAGGAAGTGAGCAGTTCTTC. The chain combines TRBV5-1 with TRBJ2-1; 13 positions match TRBD2. J lost 9 bases, V lost 1 base, and 4 bases had no gene match. This CDR3 is 15 amino acids long. Germline values: CDR1 SGHRS, CDR2 YFSETQ.

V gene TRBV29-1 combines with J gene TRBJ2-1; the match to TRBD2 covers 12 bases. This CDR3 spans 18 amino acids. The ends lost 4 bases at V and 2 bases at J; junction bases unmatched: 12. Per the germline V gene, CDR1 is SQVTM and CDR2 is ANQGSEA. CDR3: CSVGAAGLAGSTYNEQFF. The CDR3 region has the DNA TGCAGCGTTGGGGCAGCAGGACTAGCGGGGTCCACCTACAATGAGCAGTTCTTC.

CDR3 residues: CASSLDGGYSNQPQHF. The CDR3 nucleotides read TGTGCCAGCAGCTTAGATGGGGGATATAGCAATCAGCCCCAGCATTTT. The chain links TRBV11-2 to TRBJ1-5; D is perhaps TRBD1 (5 bases). The V and J ends lost 0 bases and 0 bases respectively, with 9 bases between them. Germline-derived CDR1 and CDR2 are SGHAT and FQNNGV. The CDR3 length is 16 residues.

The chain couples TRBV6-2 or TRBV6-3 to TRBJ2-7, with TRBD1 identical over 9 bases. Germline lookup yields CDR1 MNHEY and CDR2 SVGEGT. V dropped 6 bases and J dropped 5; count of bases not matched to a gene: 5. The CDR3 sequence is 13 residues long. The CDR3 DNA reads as TGTGCCAGCAGGCCACAGGGGGCCCACGAGCAGTACTTC. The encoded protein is CASRPQGAHEQYF.

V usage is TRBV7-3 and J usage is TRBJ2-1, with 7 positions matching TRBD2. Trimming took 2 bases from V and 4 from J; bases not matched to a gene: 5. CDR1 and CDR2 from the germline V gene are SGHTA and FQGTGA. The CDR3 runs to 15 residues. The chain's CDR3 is CASSLLRGIYNEQFF. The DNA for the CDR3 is TGTGCCAGCAGCTTATTGCGGGGGATATACAATGAGCAGTTCTTC.

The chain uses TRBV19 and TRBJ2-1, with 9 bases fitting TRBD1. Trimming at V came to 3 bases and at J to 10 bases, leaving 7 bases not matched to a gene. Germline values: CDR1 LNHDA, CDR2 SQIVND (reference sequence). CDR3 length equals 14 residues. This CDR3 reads CASSMLQGASEQFF. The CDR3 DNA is TGTGCCAGTAGTATGTTACAGGGGGCATCCGAGCAGTTCTTC.

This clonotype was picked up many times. The CDR3: CASSDGGELFF. The CDR3, as DNA: TGTGCCAGCAGTGACGGCGGGGAGCTGTTTTTT. The chain carries TRBV2 and TRBJ2-2, with D unresolved. The CDR3 is made up of 11 amino acids. Trimming stripped 3 bases from V and 7 bases from J, with 3 bases between. The germline V gene has CDR1 SNHLY and CDR2 FYNNEI.

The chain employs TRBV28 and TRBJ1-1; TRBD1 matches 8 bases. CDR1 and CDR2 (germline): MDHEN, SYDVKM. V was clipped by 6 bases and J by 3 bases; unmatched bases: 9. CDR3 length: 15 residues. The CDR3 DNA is TGTGCCAGCAGCTACTCGACAGGGGTTTACACTGAAGCTTTCTTT. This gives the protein CASSYSTGVYTEAFF.

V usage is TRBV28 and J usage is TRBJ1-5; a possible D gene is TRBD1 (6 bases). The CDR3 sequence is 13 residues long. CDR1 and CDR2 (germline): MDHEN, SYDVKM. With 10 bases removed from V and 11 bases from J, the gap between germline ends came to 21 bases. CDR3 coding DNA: TGTGCCACGGGGGGGGGCGGGCGGGGAGCCCAGCATTTT. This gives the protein CATGGGGRGAQHF.

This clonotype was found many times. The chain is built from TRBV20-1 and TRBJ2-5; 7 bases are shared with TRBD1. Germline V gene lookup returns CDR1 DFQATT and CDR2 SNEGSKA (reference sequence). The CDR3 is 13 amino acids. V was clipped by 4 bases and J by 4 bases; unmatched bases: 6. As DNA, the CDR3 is TGCAGTGCTACGGGGACAGTATCAGAGACCCAGTACTTC. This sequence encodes CSATGTVSETQYF.

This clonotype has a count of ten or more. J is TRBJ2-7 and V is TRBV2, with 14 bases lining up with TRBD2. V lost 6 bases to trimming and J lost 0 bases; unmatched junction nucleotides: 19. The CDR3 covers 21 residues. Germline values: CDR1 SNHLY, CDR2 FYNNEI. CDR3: CASSRRLAGGTIDSSSYEQYF. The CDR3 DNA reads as TGTGCCAGCAGCCGGAGACTAGCGGGAGGGACTATAGACAGCAGCTCCTACGAGCAGTACTTC.

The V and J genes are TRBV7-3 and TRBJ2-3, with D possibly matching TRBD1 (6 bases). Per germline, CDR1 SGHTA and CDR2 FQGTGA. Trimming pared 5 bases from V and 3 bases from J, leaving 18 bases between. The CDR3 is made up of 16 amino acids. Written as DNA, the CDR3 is TGTGCCAGCAGCCCTAACGGCAGGGGTTCAACAGATACGCAGTATTTT. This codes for CASSPNGRGSTDTQYF.

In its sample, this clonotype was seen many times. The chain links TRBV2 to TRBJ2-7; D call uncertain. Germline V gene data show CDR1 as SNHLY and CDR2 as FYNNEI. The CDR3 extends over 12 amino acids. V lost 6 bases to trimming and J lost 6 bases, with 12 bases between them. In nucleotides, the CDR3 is TGTGCCAGCAGGGCCTCTGTGGGCGAGCAGTACTTC. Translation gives CASRASVGEQYF.

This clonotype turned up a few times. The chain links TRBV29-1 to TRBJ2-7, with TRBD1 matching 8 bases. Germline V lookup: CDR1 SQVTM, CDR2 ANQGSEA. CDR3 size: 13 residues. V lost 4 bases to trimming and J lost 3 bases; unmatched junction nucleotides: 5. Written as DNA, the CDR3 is TGCAGCGTTGTCTCAGGGGGCTTCTACGAGCAGTACTTC. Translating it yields CSVVSGGFYEQYF.

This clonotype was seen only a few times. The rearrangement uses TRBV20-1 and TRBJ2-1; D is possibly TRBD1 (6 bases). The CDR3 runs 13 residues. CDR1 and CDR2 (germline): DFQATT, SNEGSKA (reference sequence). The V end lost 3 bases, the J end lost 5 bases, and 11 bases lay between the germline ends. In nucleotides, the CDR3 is TGCAGTGCTAGTCACAGGGTCCACAATGAGCAGTTCTTC. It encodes CSASHRVHNEQFF.

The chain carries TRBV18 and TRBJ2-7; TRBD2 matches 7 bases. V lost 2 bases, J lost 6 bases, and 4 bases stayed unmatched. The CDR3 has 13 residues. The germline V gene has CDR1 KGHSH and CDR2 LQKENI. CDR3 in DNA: TGTGCCAGCTCACCAGTCAGGGAGGGCGAGCAGTACTTC. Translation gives CASSPVREGEQYF.

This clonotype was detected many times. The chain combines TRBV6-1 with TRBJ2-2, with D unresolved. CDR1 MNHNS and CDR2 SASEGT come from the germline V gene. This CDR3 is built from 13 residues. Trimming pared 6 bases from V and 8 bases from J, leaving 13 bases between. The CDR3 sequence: CASSSDPPGELFF. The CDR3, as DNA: TGTGCCAGCAGCTCGGACCCTCCAGGGGAGCTGTTTTTT.

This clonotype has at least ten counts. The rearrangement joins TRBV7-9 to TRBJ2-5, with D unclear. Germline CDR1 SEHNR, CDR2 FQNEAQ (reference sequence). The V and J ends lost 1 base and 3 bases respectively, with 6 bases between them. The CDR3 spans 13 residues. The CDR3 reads CASSLGVEETQYF. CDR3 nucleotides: TGTGCCAGCAGCTTAGGAGTTGAAGAGACCCAGTACTTC.

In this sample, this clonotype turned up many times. The CDR3 loop is CASGREAGSYEQYF. CDR3 coding DNA: TGCGCCAGCGGCCGAGAAGCAGGCAGCTACGAGCAGTACTTC. The chain links TRBV5-1 to TRBJ2-7; D is unresolved. The CDR3 has 14 residues. V lost 7 bases, J lost 3 bases, and 17 bases lay in between. Germline CDR1 reads SGHRS; CDR2 reads YFSETQ.

In nucleotides, the CDR3 is TGTGCCAGCAGTTACTTGGTTTGGGGTAGCGGCTACGAGCAGTACTTC. It specifies CASSYLVWGSGYEQYF. J is TRBJ2-7 and V is TRBV6-2 or TRBV6-3; D is perhaps TRBD2 (6 bases). Deletions cut 1 base from V and 3 bases from J, with 16 bases between. Germline V gene data show CDR1 as MNHEY and CDR2 as SVGEGT. The CDR3 has 16 residues.

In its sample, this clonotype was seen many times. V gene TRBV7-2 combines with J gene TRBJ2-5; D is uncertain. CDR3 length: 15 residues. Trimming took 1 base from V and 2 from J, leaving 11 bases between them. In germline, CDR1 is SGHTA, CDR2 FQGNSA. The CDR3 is CASSLVVKAQETQYF. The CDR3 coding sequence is TGTGCCAGCAGCTTAGTAGTGAAGGCACAAGAGACCCAGTACTTC.

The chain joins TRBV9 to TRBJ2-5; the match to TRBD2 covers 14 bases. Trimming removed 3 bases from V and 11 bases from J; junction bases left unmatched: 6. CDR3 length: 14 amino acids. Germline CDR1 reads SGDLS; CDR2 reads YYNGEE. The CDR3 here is CASSAGTSGSSQYF. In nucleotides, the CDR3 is TGTGCCAGCAGCGCCGGGACTAGCGGGAGCTCGCAGTACTTC.

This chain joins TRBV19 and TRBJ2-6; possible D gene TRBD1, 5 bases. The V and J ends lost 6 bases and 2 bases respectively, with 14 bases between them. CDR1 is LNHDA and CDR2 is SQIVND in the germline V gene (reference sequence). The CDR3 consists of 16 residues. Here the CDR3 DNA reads TGTGCCAGTAGCGCAGGGTACCCTACTGGGGCCAACGTCCTGACTTTC. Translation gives CASSAGYPTGANVLTF.

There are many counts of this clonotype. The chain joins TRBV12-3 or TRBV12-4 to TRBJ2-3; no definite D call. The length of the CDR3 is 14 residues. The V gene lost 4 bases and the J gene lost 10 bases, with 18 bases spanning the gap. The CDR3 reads CASSYPYTSAPQYF. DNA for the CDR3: TGTGCCAGCAGTTACCCGTACACAAGCGCCCCGCAGTATTTT.

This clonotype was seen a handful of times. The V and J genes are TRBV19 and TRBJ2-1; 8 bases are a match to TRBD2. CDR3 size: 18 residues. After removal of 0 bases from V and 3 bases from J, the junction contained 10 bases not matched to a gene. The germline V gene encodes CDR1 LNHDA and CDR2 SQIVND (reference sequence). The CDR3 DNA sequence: TGTGCCAGTAGTATAGATAAGGCCGCTAGCGGGTACTACAATGAGCAGTTCTTC. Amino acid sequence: CASSIDKAASGYYNEQFF.

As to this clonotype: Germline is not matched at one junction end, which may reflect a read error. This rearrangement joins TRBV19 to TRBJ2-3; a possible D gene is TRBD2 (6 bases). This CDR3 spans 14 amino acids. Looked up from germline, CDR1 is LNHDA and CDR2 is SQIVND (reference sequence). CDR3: CTSGWGPKSGTQYF. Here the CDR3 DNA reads TGTACCAGCGGGTGGGGACCGAAGTCGGGTACGCAGTATTTT.